The 26 T cell receptor beta chains below all came from one sample that was sequenced in a study of CD8 T cell repertoires and HIV-1 epitope variants. Their specific antigens are unknown. Sequencing was performed with immunoSEQ multiplex PCR; in TCRdb, only in-frame clones are kept and a portion is missing. This sample carries 6,000 or so clones, around 62% of them seen once, and the ten largest clones take under 55%. The sequencing sample was made of cultured CD8+ T cells derived from PBMCs. Receptors were obtained from a male donor with HIV.

The chain couples TRBV28 to TRBJ2-3, with a tentative D call TRBD2 (7 bases). The V gene lost 7 bases and the J gene lost 1 base, with 15 bases spanning the gap. Germline V gives CDR1 MDHEN, CDR2 SYDVKM. This CDR3 is 15 amino acids long. The CDR3 DNA sequence: TGTGCCAGCATCCTTGGGGGGGGCGGCACAGATACGCAGTATTTT. Its protein product is CASILGGGGTDTQYF.

V is TRBV19 and J is TRBJ2-1, with D perhaps TRBD1 (5 bases). The CDR3 covers 13 residues. Germline V gene sequence: CDR1 LNHDA, CDR2 SQIVND (reference sequence). V was shortened by 1 base and J by 8 bases, with 9 bases between the two germline ends. CDR3 sequence (DNA): TGTGCCAGTAGTATAGTTTGGGGCGATGAGCAGTTCTTC. Encoded protein: CASSIVWGDEQFF.

J is TRBJ2-7 and V is TRBV5-1; no firm D call. V gave up 5 bases and J gave up 0 bases, with 15 bases separating them. Germline V gene lookup returns CDR1 SGHRS and CDR2 YFSETQ. The CDR3 contains 15 residues. The CDR3 nucleotides are TGCGCCAGCAGGGAAGAGCCGTCGAGCTCCTACGAGCAGTACTTC. It codes for CASREEPSSSYEQYF. The whole variable domain, filled in from reference TRBV5-1 and TRBJ2-7, reads KAGVTQTPRYLIKTRGQQVTLSCSPISGHRSVSWYQQTPGQGLQFLFEYFSETQRNKGNFPGRFSGRQFSNSRSEMNVSTLELGDSALYLCASREEPSSSYEQYFGPGTRLTVT.

The chain links TRBV5-1 to TRBJ2-7; D is tentatively TRBD1 or TRBD2 (5 bases each). The CDR3 length is 15 residues. Per germline, CDR1 SGHRS and CDR2 YFSETQ. V lost 2 bases and J lost 0, with 12 bases in between. The CDR3 loop is CASSFLTGPSYEQYF. The CDR3, as DNA: TGCGCCAGCAGCTTTCTGACGGGACCCTCCTACGAGCAGTACTTC.

The J gene is TRBJ2-5, the V gene TRBV6-1; TRBD2 matches at 11 bases. The CDR3 sequence is 19 residues long. V was clipped by 2 bases and J by 0 bases; unmatched bases: 11. Looked up from germline, CDR1 is MNHNS and CDR2 is SASEGT. In nucleotides, the CDR3 is TGTGCCAGCAGTGAAAAACTAGCGGGAGCGTTAGGGTACCAAGAGACCCAGTACTTC. Its translation is CASSEKLAGALGYQETQYF.

The chain links TRBV7-2 to TRBJ2-1; TRBD2 agrees at 8 bases. Germline CDR1 and CDR2: SGHTA and FQGNSA. This CDR3 comprises 17 residues. Trimming at V came to 1 base and at J to 6 bases, leaving 11 bases not matched to a gene. The CDR3 spells CASSLEPRTSWGNEQFF. The CDR3 coding sequence is TGTGCCAGCAGCTTAGAGCCCCGGACTAGCTGGGGCAATGAGCAGTTCTTC.

This clone was detected once. This chain connects TRBV6-5 to TRBJ2-2; 7 nucleotides line up with TRBD2. The V and J ends lost 2 bases and 1 base, in that order; junction bases with no gene match: 4. Per the germline V gene, CDR1 is MNHEY and CDR2 is SVGAGI. This CDR3 is built from 16 residues. DNA for the CDR3: TGTGCCAGCAGTTACGGCCTAGCGGTGAACACCGGGGAGCTGTTTTTT. Protein: CASSYGLAVNTGELFF.

V gene TRBV19 combines with J gene TRBJ2-3, with TRBD2 matching over 10 bases. With V trimmed by 6 bases and J by 0 bases, 12 bases remained unmatched. The CDR3 contains 18 residues. Germline V gene lookup returns CDR1 LNHDA and CDR2 SQIVND (reference sequence). The CDR3 nucleotides read TGTGCCAGTAGAGGTAGCGGGGGGCTTTTACCTAGCACAGATACGCAGTATTTT. Protein sequence: CASRGSGGLLPSTDTQYF.

This clone was detected a few times. The chain combines TRBV5-6 with TRBJ2-1; 8 nucleotides agree with TRBD2. CDR1 and CDR2 from the germline V gene are SGHDT and YYEEEE. The V gene end was trimmed by 0 bases and the J gene end by 0 bases; junction bases not matched to a gene: 2. The length of the CDR3 is 16 residues. DNA of the CDR3: TGTGCCAGCAGCTTGGAGCGGGGGAGCTCCTACAATGAGCAGTTCTTC. Its protein product is CASSLERGSSYNEQFF.

The V gene is TRBV27, the J gene TRBJ2-1; TRBD1 agrees at 8 bases. This CDR3 contains 15 residues. Trimming took 3 bases from V and 4 from J; bases not matched to a gene: 5. CDR1 is MNHEY and CDR2 is SMNVEV in the germline V gene (reference sequence). CDR3 amino acids: CASSFGQGIYNEQFF. As DNA, the CDR3 is TGTGCCAGCAGTTTTGGACAGGGAATTTACAATGAGCAGTTCTTC.

This clone is termed medium-sized (0.01 to 0.1%). This chain links TRBV4-3 with TRBJ2-4; D gene ambiguous. This CDR3 is 13 amino acids long. V gave up 1 base and J gave up 8 bases, with 9 bases separating them. Germline V CDR1 and CDR2: LGHNA, YSLEER. CDR3 loop: CASSQGVSDIQYF. CDR3 DNA: TGCGCCAGCAGCCAAGGGGTGTCGGACATTCAGTACTTC.

V usage is TRBV9 and J usage is TRBJ2-3; 11 bases map to TRBD2. The germline V gene encodes CDR1 SGDLS and CDR2 YYNGEE. V lost 3 bases to trimming and J lost 2 bases; unmatched junction nucleotides: 5. CDR3 length: 16 residues. This CDR3 reads CASSASGLAATDTQYF. CDR3 coding DNA: TGTGCCAGCAGCGCCTCGGGACTAGCGGCCACAGATACGCAGTATTTT.

The chain carries TRBV15 and TRBJ1-1; D unclear. CDR3 size: 13 residues. V was shortened by 6 bases and J by 2 bases, with 10 bases between the two germline ends. Germline V gives CDR1 LNHNV, CDR2 YYDKDF (reference sequence). The CDR3 reads CATSLGSNTEAFF. CDR3 DNA: TGTGCCACCAGTCTAGGGTCCAACACTGAAGCTTTCTTT.

Only a few counts were recorded for this clone. The J gene is TRBJ2-1, the V gene TRBV9, with 14 bases aligning to TRBD2. Trimming cost V 0 bases and J 4 bases; bases outside gene matches: 3. CDR1 SGDLS and CDR2 YYNGEE come from the germline V gene. The CDR3 is 17 residues long. DNA for the CDR3: TGTGCCAGCAGCGTAGAGGGACTAGCGGGGGAATACAATGAGCAGTTCTTC. Protein sequence: CASSVEGLAGEYNEQFF.

V and J are TRBV5-1 and TRBJ2-3; D not resolved. The germline V gene encodes CDR1 SGHRS and CDR2 YFSETQ. This CDR3 comprises 14 residues. Trimming removed 1 base at V and 2 bases at J, with 8 bases between. CDR3 loop: CASSLRSHTDTQYF. CDR3 nucleotide sequence: TGCGCCAGCAGCTTGAGGTCTCACACAGATACGCAGTATTTT. The full variable domain, completed using reference TRBV5-1 and TRBJ2-3, is KAGVTQTPRYLIKTRGQQVTLSCSPISGHRSVSWYQQTPGQGLQFLFEYFSETQRNKGNFPGRFSGRQFSNSRSEMNVSTLELGDSALYLCASSLRSHTDTQYFGPGTRLTVL.

This clone was seen more than once but under ten times. The chain has TRBV19 and TRBJ2-7; 7 bases agree with TRBD1. V trimming: 1 base; J trimming: 4 bases; junction bases outside the gene matches: 7. The CDR3 spans 15 residues. Germline V gene sequence: CDR1 LNHDA, CDR2 SQIVND (reference sequence). The CDR3 protein is CASSIAQGLVYEQYF. The CDR3 DNA reads as TGTGCCAGTAGTATAGCACAGGGGTTGGTTTACGAGCAGTACTTC.

This clone was counted a few times. The chain links TRBV6-1 to TRBJ2-7; TRBD1 matches at 7 bases. CDR1 and CDR2 from the germline V gene are MNHNS and SASEGT. Losses at the gene ends were 5 bases for V and 6 bases for J; bases not matched to a gene: 10. The CDR3 runs to 14 residues. The CDR3 protein is CASSRDGTGAEQYF. The CDR3 coding sequence is TGTGCCAGCAGTCGAGACGGAACAGGGGCCGAGCAGTACTTC.

The chain employs TRBV5-1 and TRBJ2-5; D call uncertain. The CDR3 extends over 16 amino acids. The germline V and J ends were trimmed by 0 bases and 3 bases, with 15 bases remaining between them. Germline V gene lookup returns CDR1 SGHRS and CDR2 YFSETQ. The CDR3 sequence is CASSLVFGRIEETQYF. CDR3 coding DNA: TGCGCCAGCAGCTTGGTCTTTGGCCGGATCGAAGAGACCCAGTACTTC.

The chain recombines TRBV4-1 with TRBJ2-3; D unclear. This CDR3 contains 14 residues. The germline gives CDR1 MGHRA, CDR2 YSYEKL. Trimming pared 0 bases from V and 2 bases from J, leaving 6 bases between. The CDR3 is CASSQDQNTDTQYF. The CDR3 DNA reads TGCGCCAGCAGCCAAGACCAGAACACAGATACGCAGTATTTT.

V is TRBV5-4 and J is TRBJ2-3; 8 bases align to TRBD2. CDR1 and CDR2 (germline): SGHNT, YYREEE (reference sequence). The CDR3 is made up of 17 amino acids. The ends lost 4 bases at V and 5 bases at J; junction bases unmatched: 15. DNA for the CDR3: TGTGCCAGCAGCAACTTTAACAGGGCGGGGGGACAAGATACGCAGTATTTT. Translating it yields CASSNFNRAGGQDTQYF.

The rearrangement links TRBV28 to TRBJ1-3; D is ambiguous. This CDR3 region has 11 residues. CDR1 and CDR2 (germline): MDHEN, SYDVKM. V gave up 5 bases and J gave up 4 bases, with 3 bases separating them. The CDR3 sequence: CASSRGNTIYF. CDR3 nucleotide sequence: TGTGCCAGCAGTAGGGGAAACACCATATATTTT.

This clone was observed a single time. V and J are TRBV18 and TRBJ2-1, with 8 bases aligning to TRBD1. CDR1 and CDR2 (germline): KGHSH, LQKENI. Losses at the gene ends were 2 bases for V and 8 bases for J; bases not matched to a gene: 11. The CDR3 covers 16 residues. The CDR3 DNA follows: TGTGCCAGCTCACCAGAAGACAGGGGAAGGGTCGATGAGCAGTTCTTC. Translating it yields CASSPEDRGRVDEQFF.

V and J are TRBV9 and TRBJ2-5; D gene ambiguous. In germline, CDR1 is SGDLS, CDR2 YYNGEE. V lost 4 bases and J 1 base, leaving 8 bases between the germline ends. The CDR3 contains 13 residues. The CDR3 here is CASSFRPQETQYF. CDR3 DNA: TGTGCCAGCAGCTTTCGGCCCCAAGAGACCCAGTACTTC.

Only a few counts were recorded for this clone. This rearrangement joins TRBV7-9 to TRBJ2-7; no definite D call. V was pared by 7 bases and J by 2 bases, with 15 bases between. Germline V gene data show CDR1 as SEHNR and CDR2 as FQNEAQ (reference sequence). The CDR3 is made up of 14 amino acids. The CDR3 spells CASTPIDQPYEQYF. CDR3 sequence (DNA): TGTGCCAGCACCCCCATCGACCAGCCCTACGAGCAGTACTTC.

This clone counts as medium-sized. V usage is TRBV6-5 and J usage is TRBJ1-1; D is ambiguous. Deletions cut 1 base from V and 0 bases from J, with 6 bases between. CDR3 size: 14 residues. Germline V gene data show CDR1 as MNHEY and CDR2 as SVGAGI. CDR3 amino acids: CASSYLDMNTEAFF. CDR3 bases: TGTGCCAGCAGTTACTTGGATATGAACACTGAAGCTTTCTTT.

This rearrangement joins TRBV27 to TRBJ1-2, with TRBD1 identical over 10 bases. CDR3 length: 14 residues. V lost 5 bases, J lost 8 bases, and 8 bases stayed unmatched. CDR1 MNHEY and CDR2 SMNVEV come from the germline V gene (reference sequence). The CDR3 here is CASSATGGFGGYTF. CDR3 coding DNA: TGTGCCAGCAGTGCGACAGGGGGCTTTGGCGGCTACACCTTC.